This T cell receptor (beta chain) originates from a study of cytomegalovirus exposure and HLA in healthy donors. This clone was seen only once. The antigen remains unidentified. An end of the junction differs from the germline gene, which may be a read error. Use of 60 Vbeta and 13 Jbeta primers characterized the PCR. As processed by the authors: Some 9.9 million of some 80 million unique TCR beta chains were shared, per a later count. Using immunoSEQ multiplex PCR, the repertoire was profiled, and TCRdb retains in-frame clones only, with some absent. The DNA gave D and trimming, while V, J and clone size come from that table. The repertoire holds about 190,000 clones, more than 65% seen once, with around 5.9% in the top ten. Study-wide results and limits: For most subjects, TCR beta sequences were reported to predict HLA-A and HLA-B alleles with accuracy. Likely technical artifact: a cluster of highly shared sequence variants.

The sequence derives from a woman aged 25 to 45 in good health and CMV-seropositive. The sequencing input was PBMCs.

The CDR3: CSSSLSGQPQHF. Written as DNA, the CDR3 is TGTTCCAGCAGCTTATCAGGTCAGCCCCAGCATTTT. J is TRBJ1-5 and V is TRBV7-9; D gene ambiguous. This CDR3 contains 12 residues. Germline values: CDR1 SEHNR, CDR2 FQNEAQ (reference sequence). Combining the CDR3 with reference TRBV7-9 and TRBJ1-5 gives the whole variable domain DTGVSQNPRHKITKRGQNVTFRCDPISEHNRLYWYRQTLGQGPEFLTYFQNEAQLEKSRLLSDRFSAERPKGSFSTLEIQRTEQGDSAMYLCSSSLSGQPQHFGDGTRLSIL.